This passage covers 15 T cell receptor beta chains from one sample sequenced in a study of blood T cell repertoires in COVID-19. Produced via immunoSEQ multiplex PCR; TCRdb's table is partial and in-frame only. The sample yields just over 300,000 clones, about 88% seen once. The sample comprised PBMCs or T cells enriched from blood (not recorded which). The source of these receptors is a woman aged 40 to 49 who had recovered from COVID-19.

The chain is built from TRBV2 and TRBJ2-3; 8 positions match TRBD1. The CDR3 has 14 amino acids. CDR1 and CDR2 from the germline V gene are SNHLY and FYNNEI. The trim removed 6 bases at V and 4 bases at J, leaving 6 bases unmatched. The CDR3 DNA sequence: TGTGCCAGCAGGCTTTCAGGGGGCGCAGATACGCAGTATTTT. Translated: CASRLSGGADTQYF.

The chain uses TRBV4-2 and TRBJ1-2; no definite D call. Germline-derived CDR1 and CDR2 are LGHNA and YNFKEQ. The CDR3 length is 13 residues. Trimming removed 0 bases at V and 8 bases at J, with 10 bases between. Written as DNA, the CDR3 is TGTGCCAGCAGCCAAGATCTCGGGAAGGGCTACACCTTC. It specifies CASSQDLGKGYTF.

This chain uses TRBV27 with TRBJ1-2; D not resolved. The CDR3 has 14 amino acids. The germline V gene has CDR1 MNHEY and CDR2 SMNVEV (reference sequence). V dropped 2 bases and J dropped 1 base, with 8 bases sitting between them. CDR3: CASSLGGNNYGYTF. CDR3 DNA: TGTGCCAGCAGTTTAGGTGGCAATAACTATGGCTACACCTTC.

The J gene is TRBJ1-5, the V gene TRBV7-2, with D possibly TRBD1 on 6 matching bases. Germline V gives CDR1 SGHTA, CDR2 FQGNSA. Trimming pared 0 bases from V and 2 bases from J, leaving 8 bases between. The CDR3 is made up of 15 amino acids. This CDR3 reads CASSLAAGGNQPQHF. The DNA for the CDR3 is TGTGCCAGCAGCTTAGCGGCAGGGGGCAATCAGCCCCAGCATTTT.

The J gene is TRBJ1-1, the V gene TRBV7-9; 8 bases are a match to TRBD1. The CDR3 spans 14 residues. The germline CDR1 and CDR2 sequences are SEHNR and FQNEAQ (reference sequence). V was pared by 5 bases and J by 4 bases, with 6 bases of the junction left unmatched. The DNA for the CDR3 is TGTGCCAGCAGCCGACGGACAGGGATCACTGAAGCTTTCTTT. Translating it yields CASSRRTGITEAFF.

The genes are TRBV3-1 (or the pseudogene TRBV3-2) and TRBJ1-5; maybe TRBD1 (5 bases). CDR3 length: 18 amino acids. The V end was cut by 1 base, the J end by 2 bases, with 18 bases between. CDR1 and CDR2 from the germline V gene are LGHDT and YNNKEL (reference sequence). DNA of the CDR3: TGTGCCAGCAGCCAAGCTTTCAGGGATCTGTGGGGCAATCAGCCCCAGCATTTT. Its protein product is CASSQAFRDLWGNQPQHF.

The gene calls are TRBV18 and TRBJ2-7; possibly TRBD2 for D (6 bases). CDR1 KGHSH and CDR2 LQKENI come from the germline V gene. The CDR3 is 15 residues long. V lost 4 bases and J lost 7, with 20 bases in between. The CDR3 DNA is TGTGCCAGCTCACGAGAGGGGCGGGGCCATTTTGAGCAGTACTTC. Translated: CASSREGRGHFEQYF.

This rearrangement joins TRBV5-1 to TRBJ2-3; 7 nucleotides agree with TRBD1. There are 15 residues in the CDR3. In germline, CDR1 is SGHRS, CDR2 YFSETQ. V shed 2 bases, J shed 2 bases, and the junction held 5 bases outside the gene matches. In DNA, the CDR3 is TGCGCCAGCAGCTTACCGGGACAGCTCACAGATACGCAGTATTTT. This gives the protein CASSLPGQLTDTQYF.

J is TRBJ2-3 and V is TRBV6-5; 9 bases map to TRBD1. The J segment lost 4 bases and the V segment lost 6 bases, leaving 8 bases of the junction unmatched. The CDR3 is 15 residues long. Germline CDR1 MNHEY, CDR2 SVGAGI. Here the CDR3 reads CASRRGTGTPDTQYF. The CDR3 DNA reads TGTGCCAGCAGACGGGGGACAGGGACCCCAGATACGCAGTATTTT.

The chain uses TRBV19 and TRBJ2-2; D gene ambiguous. Trimming left V 8 bases short and J 1 base short, with 11 bases between. The CDR3 runs to 14 residues. The germline V gene encodes CDR1 LNHDA and CDR2 SQIVND (reference sequence). In nucleotides, the CDR3 is TGTGCCAGTGGCCCACGTCTGAACACCGGGGAGCTGTTTTTT. This encodes CASGPRLNTGELFF.

The J gene is TRBJ2-7, the V gene TRBV7-9, with 9 bases lining up with TRBD1. The CDR3 runs 14 residues. Trimming took 5 bases from V and 3 from J; bases not matched to a gene: 5. Germline V gene lookup returns CDR1 SEHNR and CDR2 FQNEAQ (reference sequence). The CDR3 protein is CASSPTGGNYEQYF. Here the CDR3 DNA reads TGTGCCAGCAGCCCGACAGGGGGGAACTACGAGCAGTACTTC.

The chain has TRBV3-1 (or the pseudogene TRBV3-2) and TRBJ2-3; D not certain. The CDR3 spans 12 residues. V dropped 1 base and J dropped 6 bases, with 5 bases sitting between them. Germline V CDR1 and CDR2: LGHDT, YNNKEL (reference sequence). CDR3 amino acids: CASSQGLDTQYF. The CDR3 DNA reads TGTGCCAGCAGCCAAGGTCTGGATACGCAGTATTTT.

The gene calls are TRBV7-2 and TRBJ2-5; D may be TRBD1 (6 bases). The ends were cut back, 0 bases at V and 2 bases at J, with 7 bases in the middle. CDR3 length equals 14 residues. Germline CDR1 and CDR2: SGHTA and FQGNSA. Written as DNA, the CDR3 is TGTGCCAGCAGCTTAGCGACAGGACAAGAGACCCAGTACTTC. It translates to CASSLATGQETQYF.

V and J are TRBV10-2 and TRBJ2-7; a possible D gene is TRBD2 (6 bases). The CDR3 has 13 amino acids. Germline V CDR1 and CDR2: WSHSY, SAAADI. Trimming removed 10 bases at V and 4 bases at J, with 17 bases between. CDR3 bases: TGCGCCACCGCCCCGGGACTGCAGTACGAGCAGTACTTC. Translating it yields CATAPGLQYEQYF.

V is TRBV30 and J is TRBJ2-4, with D possibly being TRBD1 (5 bases). CDR3 length: 13 amino acids. Trimming shortened V by 0 bases and J by 3 bases, and 6 bases separated the two germline ends. Germline V gene sequence: CDR1 GTSNPN, CDR2 SVGIG (reference sequence). The CDR3 bases are TGTGCCTGGAGTGTTCAGGGCAAAAACATTCAGTACTTC. As protein: CAWSVQGKNIQYF.